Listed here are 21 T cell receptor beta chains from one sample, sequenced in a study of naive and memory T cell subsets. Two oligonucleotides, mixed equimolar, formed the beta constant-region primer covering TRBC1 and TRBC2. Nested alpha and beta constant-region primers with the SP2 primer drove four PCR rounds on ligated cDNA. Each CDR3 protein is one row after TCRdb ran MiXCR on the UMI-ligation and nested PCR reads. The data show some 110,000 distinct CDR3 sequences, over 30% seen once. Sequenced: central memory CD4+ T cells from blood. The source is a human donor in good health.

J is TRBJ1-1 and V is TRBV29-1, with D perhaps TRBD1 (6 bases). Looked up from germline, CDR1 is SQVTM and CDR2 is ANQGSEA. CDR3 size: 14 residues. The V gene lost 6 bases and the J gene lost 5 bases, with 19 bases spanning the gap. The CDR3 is CSVNTGTRRTEAFF. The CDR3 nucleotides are TGCAGCGTGAATACCGGGACACGAAGGACTGAAGCTTTCTTT.

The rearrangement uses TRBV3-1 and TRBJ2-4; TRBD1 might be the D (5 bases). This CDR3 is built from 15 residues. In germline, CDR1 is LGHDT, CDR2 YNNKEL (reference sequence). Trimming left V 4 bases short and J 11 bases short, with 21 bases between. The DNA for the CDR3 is TGTGCCAGCAGCCCGAATGTCCAGGGTGTGGGCGTTCAGTACTTC. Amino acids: CASSPNVQGVGVQYF.

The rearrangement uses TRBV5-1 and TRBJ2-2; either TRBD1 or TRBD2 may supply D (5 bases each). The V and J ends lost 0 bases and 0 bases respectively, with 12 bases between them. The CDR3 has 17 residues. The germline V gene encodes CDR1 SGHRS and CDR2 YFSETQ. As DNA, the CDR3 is TGCGCCAGCAGCTTGGTTCCCGGGACGGCGAACACCGGGGAGCTGTTTTTT. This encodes CASSLVPGTANTGELFF.

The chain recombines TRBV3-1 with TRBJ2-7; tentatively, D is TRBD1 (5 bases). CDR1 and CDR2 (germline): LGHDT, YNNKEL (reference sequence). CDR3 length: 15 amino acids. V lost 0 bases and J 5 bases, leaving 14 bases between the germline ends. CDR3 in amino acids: CASSQDPGRVNEQYF. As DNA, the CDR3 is TGTGCCAGCAGCCAAGATCCGGGCAGGGTCAACGAGCAGTACTTC.

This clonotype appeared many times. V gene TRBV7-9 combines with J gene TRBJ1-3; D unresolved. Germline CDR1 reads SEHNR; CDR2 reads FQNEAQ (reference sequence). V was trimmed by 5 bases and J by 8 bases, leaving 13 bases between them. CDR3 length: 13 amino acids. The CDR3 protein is CASSQSGRDTIYF. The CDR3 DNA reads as TGTGCCAGCAGCCAAAGCGGACGAGACACCATATATTTT.

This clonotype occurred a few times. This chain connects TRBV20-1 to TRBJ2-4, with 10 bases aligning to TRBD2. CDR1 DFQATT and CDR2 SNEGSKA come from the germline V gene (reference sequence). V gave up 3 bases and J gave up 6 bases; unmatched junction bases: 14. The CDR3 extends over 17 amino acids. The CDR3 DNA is TGCAGTGCTAGCAGGACTAGCGGAGAGCCAGCCCTAAACATTCAGTACTTC. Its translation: CSASRTSGEPALNIQYF.

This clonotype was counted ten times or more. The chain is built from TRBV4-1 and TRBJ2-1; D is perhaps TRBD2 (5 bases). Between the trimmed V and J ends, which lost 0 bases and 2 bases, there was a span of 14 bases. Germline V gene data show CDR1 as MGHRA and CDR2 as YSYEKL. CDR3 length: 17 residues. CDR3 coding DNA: TGCGCCAGCAGCCAAGATCGGCAGCGGACGACCTACAATGAGCAGTTCTTC. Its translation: CASSQDRQRTTYNEQFF.

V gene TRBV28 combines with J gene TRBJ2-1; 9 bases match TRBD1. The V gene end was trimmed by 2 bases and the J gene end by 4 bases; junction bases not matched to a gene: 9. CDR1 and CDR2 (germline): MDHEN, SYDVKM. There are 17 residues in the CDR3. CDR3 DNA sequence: TGTGCCAGCAGTTTAATATCTGGGACAGGGTGGTACAATGAGCAGTTCTTC. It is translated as CASSLISGTGWYNEQFF.

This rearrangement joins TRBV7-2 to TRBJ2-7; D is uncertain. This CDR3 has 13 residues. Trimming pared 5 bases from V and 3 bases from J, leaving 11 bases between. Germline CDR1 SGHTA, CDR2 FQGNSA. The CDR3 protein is CASSHNEFYEQYF. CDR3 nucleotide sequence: TGTGCCAGCAGCCATAATGAGTTCTACGAGCAGTACTTC.

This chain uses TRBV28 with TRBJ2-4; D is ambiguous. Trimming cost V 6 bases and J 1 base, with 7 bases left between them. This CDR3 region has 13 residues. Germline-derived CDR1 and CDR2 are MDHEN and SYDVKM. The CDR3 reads CASRVGAKNIQYF. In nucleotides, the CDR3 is TGTGCCAGCAGAGTTGGGGCCAAAAACATTCAGTACTTC.

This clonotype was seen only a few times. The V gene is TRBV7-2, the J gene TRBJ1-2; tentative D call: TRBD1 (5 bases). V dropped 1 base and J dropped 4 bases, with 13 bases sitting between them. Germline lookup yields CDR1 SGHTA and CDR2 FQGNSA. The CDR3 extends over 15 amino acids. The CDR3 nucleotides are TGTGCCAGCAGCTTAGATTCAAGGGGTTTCTATGGCTACACCTTC. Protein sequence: CASSLDSRGFYGYTF.

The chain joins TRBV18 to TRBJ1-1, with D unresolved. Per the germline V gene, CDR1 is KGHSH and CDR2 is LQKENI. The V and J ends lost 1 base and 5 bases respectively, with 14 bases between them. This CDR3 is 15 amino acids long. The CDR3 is CASSPQAGIGTEAFF. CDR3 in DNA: TGTGCCAGCTCACCACAGGCCGGAATCGGGACTGAAGCTTTCTTT.

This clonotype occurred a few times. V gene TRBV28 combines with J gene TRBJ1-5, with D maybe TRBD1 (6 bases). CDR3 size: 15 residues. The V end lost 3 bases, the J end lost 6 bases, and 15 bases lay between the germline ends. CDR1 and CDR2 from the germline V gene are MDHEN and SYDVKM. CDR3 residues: CASSFVQGGGQPQHF. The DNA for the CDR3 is TGTGCCAGCAGTTTCGTACAGGGCGGAGGTCAGCCCCAGCATTTT.

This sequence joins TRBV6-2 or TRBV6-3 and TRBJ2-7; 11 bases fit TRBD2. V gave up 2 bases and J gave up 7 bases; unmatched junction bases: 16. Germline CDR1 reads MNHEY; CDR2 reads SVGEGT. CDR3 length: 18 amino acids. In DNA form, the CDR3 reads TGTGCCAGCAGTTACGGCCGACCGGCTAGCGGGAGGATGCGGGAGCAGTACTTC. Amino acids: CASSYGRPASGRMREQYF.

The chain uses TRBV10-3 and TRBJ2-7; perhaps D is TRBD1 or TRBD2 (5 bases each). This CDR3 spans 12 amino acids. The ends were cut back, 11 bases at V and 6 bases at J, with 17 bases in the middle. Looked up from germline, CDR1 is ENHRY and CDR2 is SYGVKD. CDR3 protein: CAPTGIGAEQYF. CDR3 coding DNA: TGTGCCCCCACGGGGATTGGGGCCGAGCAGTACTTC.

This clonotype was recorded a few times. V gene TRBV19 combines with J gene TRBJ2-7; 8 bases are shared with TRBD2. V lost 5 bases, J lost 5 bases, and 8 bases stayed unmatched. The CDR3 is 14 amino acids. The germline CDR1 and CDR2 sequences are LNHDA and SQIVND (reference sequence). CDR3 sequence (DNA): TGTGCCAGTAGTCACCCAGCGGGAGTGAACGAGCAGTACTTC. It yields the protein CASSHPAGVNEQYF.

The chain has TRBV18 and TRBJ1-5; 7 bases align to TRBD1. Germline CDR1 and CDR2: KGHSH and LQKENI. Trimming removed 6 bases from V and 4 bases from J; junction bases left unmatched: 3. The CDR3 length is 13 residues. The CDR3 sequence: CASSPGQNQPQHF. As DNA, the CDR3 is TGTGCCAGCTCCCCGGGACAGAATCAGCCCCAGCATTTT.

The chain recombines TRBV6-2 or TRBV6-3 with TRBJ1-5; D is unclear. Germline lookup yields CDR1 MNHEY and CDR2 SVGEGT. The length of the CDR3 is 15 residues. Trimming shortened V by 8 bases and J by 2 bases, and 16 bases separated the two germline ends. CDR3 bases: TGTGCCAGCGCAAAAGAGGGCTATGGCAATCAGCCCCAGCATTTT. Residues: CASAKEGYGNQPQHF.

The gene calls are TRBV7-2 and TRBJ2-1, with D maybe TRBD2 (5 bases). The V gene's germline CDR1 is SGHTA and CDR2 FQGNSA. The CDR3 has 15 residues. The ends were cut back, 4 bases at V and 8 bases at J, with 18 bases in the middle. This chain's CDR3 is CASSSGGPSLYEQFF. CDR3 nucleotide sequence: TGTGCCAGCAGCTCCGGAGGACCGAGTCTATATGAGCAGTTCTTC. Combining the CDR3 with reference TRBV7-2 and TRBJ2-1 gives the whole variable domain GAGVSQSPSNKVTEKGKDVELRCDPISGHTALYWYRQSLGQGLEFLIYFQGNSAPDKSGLPSDRFSAERTGGSVSTLTIQRTQQEDSAVYLCASSSGGPSLYEQFFGPGTRLTVL.

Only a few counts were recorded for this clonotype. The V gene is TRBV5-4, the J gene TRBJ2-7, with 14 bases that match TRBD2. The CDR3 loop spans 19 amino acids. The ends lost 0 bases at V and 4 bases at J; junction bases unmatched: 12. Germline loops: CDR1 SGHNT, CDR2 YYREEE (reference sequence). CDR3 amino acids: CASSLDGWTSGRNPYEQYF. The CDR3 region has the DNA TGTGCCAGCAGCTTGGATGGGTGGACTAGCGGGAGGAACCCGTACGAGCAGTACTTC.

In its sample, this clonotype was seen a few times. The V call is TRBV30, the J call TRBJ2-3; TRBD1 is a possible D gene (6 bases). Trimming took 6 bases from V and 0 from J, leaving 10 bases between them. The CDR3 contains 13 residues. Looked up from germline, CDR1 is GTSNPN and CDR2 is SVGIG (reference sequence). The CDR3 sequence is CACDRTSTDTQYF. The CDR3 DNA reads TGTGCCTGTGACAGGACTAGCACAGATACGCAGTATTTT.